The source of this T cell receptor (beta chain) is a study of siplizumab effects on memory and regulatory T cells (dated by TCRdb to about 2019). Regarding the complete study: The effect of the anti-CD2 antibody siplizumab on alloreactive T-cell subsets was examined in allogeneic mixed lymphocyte reactions constructed from human PBMCs. Study-wide conclusions, independent of this receptor: Roughly 80-97% of proliferating CD4+ or CD8+ clones could not be assigned a naive or memory phenotype. The suppressive function of proliferating Tregs from siplizumab cultures was not functionally confirmed. Among mappable alloreactive CD4+ clones, the Treg-derived fraction averaged approximately 63% with siplizumab versus 25% to 30% in control reactions. Unstimulated naive T cells appeared more diverse than memory T cells, and naive cells seemed to contribute substantially to the alloresponse. The cumulative frequency of alloreactive sequences traceable to unstimulated CD4+ memory T cells was significantly reduced by siplizumab. Sequences below about 10^-5 frequency were poorly captured, so only a minor fraction of alloreactive clones could be mapped to unstimulated subsets.

On this clone: What this receptor recognizes is not known. Base quality data are lacking; no much larger clone is found one base away.

Library preparation used the immunoSEQ multiplex PCR assay. Each sample had 85,000 to 100,000 TCR templates assayed by the deep sequencing platform. Genomic DNA extracted from sorted T cells was used for TCRbeta CDR3 sequencing. The study's own analysis went as follows. The R programming language was used for clonal analysis of the TCRbeta CDR3 data. Unstimulated samples were compared with post-reaction CFSE-low samples to define alloreactive CD4+ and CD8+ clones. Regulatory or non-regulatory origin of alloreactive CD4+ clones was assigned by matching sequences to the sorted unstimulated Treg and non-Treg repertoires. TCRdb holds this immuneACCESS table with in-frame rearrangements only. Some clones are missing; in checked studies, unresolved V genes explain under half, and the rest has no known cause. The DNA gave D and trimming, while V, J and clone size come from that table. The sample table shows fewer than 85,000 clones, and 87% are seen once. Over 1.5% of the sample comes from the top ten.

From the cysteine up to the phenylalanine, the CDR3 has a length of 15 residues. Of the read, only the CDR3 DNA is kept; its 45 bases are in frame from base 1. Unmatched junction bases come to 6, with V trimmed by 6 bases and J by 1 base. CDR1 is given as MNHNY and CDR2 as SVGAGI, both from the germline V gene (reference sequence). TCRbeta CDR3 sequencing was performed on sorted unstimulated T cells and on proliferating T cells recovered from mixed lymphocyte reactions. Fresh whole blood from 9 to 10 HLA-typed healthy donors served as the source for isolating PBMCs. To map where alloreactive clones came from, unstimulated CD4+ regulatory T cells were FACS-sorted.

This receptor was identified in a human donor in good health. This chain joins TRBV6-6 to TRBJ2-7; 10 bases in the middle match TRBD1. Sequencing used Tregs sorted from blood. The CDR3 amino acid sequence is: CASRYRDRGSYEQYF. The sequenced DNA is TGTGCCAGCAGGTACCGGGACAGGGGATCCTACGAGCAGTACTTC.